One and the same sample provided the 27 T cell receptor beta chains below, sequenced in a study of T cells after yellow fever vaccination. TCRdb fed the 5' RACE reads into MiXCR, producing one record per CDR3 protein. Of hundreds of thousands of distinct CDR3 sequences in the sample, about a sixth are singletons; the top ten hold around 16%. Sample: PBMCs, taken 4 to 6 days after the first yellow fever vaccination. These receptors originate from a man aged 18 to 30 who received the YFV17D yellow fever vaccine.

J is TRBJ1-6 and V is TRBV18, with D hard to call. CDR1 is KGHSH, CDR2 LQKENI, per germline. The CDR3 is made up of 14 amino acids. Trimming cost V 2 bases and J 7 bases, with 9 bases left between them. The CDR3 loop is CASSPAPVNSPLHF. CDR3 DNA: TGTGCCAGCTCACCAGCGCCGGTCAATTCACCCCTCCACTTT.

The CDR3 is CASSQVGTGGEVQYV. CDR3 in DNA: TGCGCCAGCAGCCAAGTCGGGACAGGGGGTGAGGTGCAGTACGTC. The chain has TRBV4-1 and TRBJ2-7; 11 bases are shared with TRBD1. The CDR3 is made up of 15 amino acids. The germline V gene has CDR1 MGHRA and CDR2 YSYEKL. V dropped 1 base and J dropped 9; count of bases not matched to a gene: 8.

There are many counts of this clonotype. CDR3 protein: CASSHTSNGVDEQFF. In DNA form, the CDR3 reads TGCGCCAGCAGCCATACATCAAACGGTGTGGATGAGCAGTTCTTC. The V call is TRBV5-1, the J call TRBJ2-1, with D unclear. The CDR3 is 15 amino acids. The V gene's germline CDR1 is SGHRS and CDR2 YFSETQ. Trimming cost V 4 bases and J 8 bases, with 19 bases left between them.

The rearrangement joins TRBV6-1 to TRBJ2-7; the D is unclear. Germline CDR1 reads MNHNS; CDR2 reads SASEGT. This CDR3 is 12 amino acids long. V gave up 0 bases and J gave up 7 bases, with 7 bases separating them. The CDR3 nucleotides are TGTGCCAGCAGTGAAGCTACAGCTGAGCAGTACGTC. Amino acids: CASSEATAEQYV.

This clonotype was detected a few times. V and J are TRBV7-2 and TRBJ2-1; 12 bases fit TRBD2. Germline V gene sequence: CDR1 SGHTA, CDR2 FQGNSA. The CDR3 runs to 14 residues. V shed 3 bases, J shed 9 bases, and the junction held 3 bases outside the gene matches. The CDR3 DNA sequence: TGTGCCAGCAGCTTTACTAGCGGGGGGTTTGAGCAGTTCTTC. This sequence encodes CASSFTSGGFEQFF.

V is TRBV24-1 and J is TRBJ1-2; 8 bases are shared with TRBD1. V dropped 3 bases and J dropped 3; count of bases not matched to a gene: 11. This CDR3 contains 17 residues. CDR1 is KGHDR, CDR2 SFDVKD, per germline. CDR3 residues: CATSDGQGGTGHYGYTF. The DNA of the CDR3 is TGTGCCACCAGTGATGGACAGGGTGGTACGGGGCACTATGGCTACACCTTC.

This clonotype was seen a few times. The genes are TRBV7-9 and TRBJ2-5, with D possibly being TRBD1 (6 bases). Deletions cut 2 bases from V and 2 bases from J, with 15 bases between. This CDR3 comprises 16 residues. Germline CDR1 reads SEHNR; CDR2 reads FQNEAQ (reference sequence). The CDR3 sequence: CASSLPGSGQQETQYF. The CDR3 nucleotides read TGTGCCAGCAGCTTACCGGGATCTGGACAGCAAGAGACCCAGTACTTC.

V gene TRBV5-1 combines with J gene TRBJ2-1; D is ambiguous. Germline-derived CDR1 and CDR2 are SGHRS and YFSETQ. The CDR3 length is 15 residues. The V end was cut by 2 bases, the J end by 4 bases, with 13 bases between. The CDR3 protein is CASSFSSLIYNEQFF. Here the CDR3 DNA reads TGCGCCAGCAGCTTTAGCTCCTTAATATACAATGAGCAGTTCTTC.

There are a few counts of this clonotype. The chain couples TRBV3-1 to TRBJ2-3, with 7 bases lining up with TRBD2. Germline V gene lookup returns CDR1 LGHDT and CDR2 YNNKEL (reference sequence). The J segment lost 3 bases and the V segment lost 0 bases, leaving 6 bases of the junction unmatched. This CDR3 is built from 16 residues. The CDR3 DNA reads as TGTGCCAGCAGCCAAGATGGACTAGTGAGTACAGATACGCAGTATTTT. Protein sequence: CASSQDGLVSTDTQYF.

The chain links TRBV7-2 to TRBJ2-1, with 10 bases aligning to TRBD1. The V gene end was trimmed by 1 base and the J gene end by 9 bases; junction bases not matched to a gene: 3. The CDR3 runs 14 residues. Germline V gene sequence: CDR1 SGHTA, CDR2 FQGNSA. This chain's CDR3 is CASSLGQGALEQFF. Here the CDR3 DNA reads TGTGCCAGCAGCTTAGGACAGGGGGCTCTTGAGCAGTTCTTC.

This clonotype turned up a few times. One end of the junction varies from germline; a read error may be responsible. The gene calls are TRBV12-3 or TRBV12-4 and TRBJ1-1; D call uncertain. This CDR3 spans 15 amino acids. CDR3 coding DNA: TGTGCCAGCAGTATTTGGCGGAGATTGAACACTGAAGCCTTCTTT. It is translated as CASSIWRRLNTEAFF.

The chain has TRBV4-1 and TRBJ2-2; 12 bases are a match to TRBD1. With 4 bases clipped from V and 7 bases from J, the junction kept 7 bases outside the gene matches. CDR1 is MGHRA, CDR2 YSYEKL, per germline. CDR3 length: 16 residues. CDR3 sequence reads: CASSRPGQGAFGELFF. Here the CDR3 DNA reads TGCGCCAGCAGCCGGCCGGGACAGGGGGCTTTCGGGGAGCTGTTTTTT.

CDR3 DNA: TGCGCCAGCAGCTTGTACGGGGTTAGCACAGATACGCAGTATTTT. It specifies CASSLYGVSTDTQYF. The chain carries TRBV5-1 and TRBJ2-3, with D possibly being TRBD2 (5 bases). Germline-derived CDR1 and CDR2 are SGHRS and YFSETQ. This CDR3 is built from 15 residues. Deletions cut 1 base from V and 0 bases from J, with 9 bases between.

The chain employs TRBV4-3 and TRBJ1-5; D is undetermined. Germline V gives CDR1 LGHNA, CDR2 YSLEER. The V end lost 4 bases, the J end lost 4 bases, and 11 bases lay between the germline ends. The CDR3 is made up of 14 amino acids. DNA for the CDR3: TGCGCCAGCAGCCGAGAGCGGACTAATCAGCCCCAGCATTTT. Amino acid sequence: CASSRERTNQPQHF.

The chain employs TRBV6-1 and TRBJ2-3, with a possible D match to TRBD1 (5 bases). The CDR3 has 11 residues. V shed 6 bases and J shed 11 bases, with 12 bases lying between them. Germline V lookup: CDR1 MNHNS, CDR2 SASEGT. The CDR3 here is CASRAIGEQYF. For the CDR3, the DNA is TGTGCCAGCAGAGCCATAGGGGAGCAGTATTTT.

This clonotype was detected a few times. The CDR3 coding sequence is TGTGCCAGCTCACCGACAGGGGGCGGATACGAGCAGTACGTC. This translates into CASSPTGGGYEQYV. The chain employs TRBV18 and TRBJ2-7, with TRBD1 identical over 10 bases. The V segment lost 3 bases and the J segment 4 bases; nucleotides outside the gene matches: 3. The CDR3 totals 14 residues. Per the germline V gene, CDR1 is KGHSH and CDR2 is LQKENI.

This clonotype was detected only a few times. The rearrangement links TRBV9 to TRBJ2-1; perhaps TRBD1 as D (5 bases). Germline V gene lookup returns CDR1 SGDLS and CDR2 YYNGEE. CDR3 length: 17 amino acids. Trimming cost V 4 bases and J 4 bases, with 21 bases left between them. CDR3 sequence (DNA): TGTGCCAGCAGCCCCTTGTTAAAAGGGGCAACTTACAATGAGCAGTTCTTC. Translated: CASSPLLKGATYNEQFF. Full variable domain (outside the CDR3, taken from reference TRBV9 and TRBJ2-1): DSGVTQTPKHLITATGQRVTLRCSPRSGDLSVYWYQQSLDQGLQFLIQYYNGEERAKGNILERFSAQQFPDLHSELNLSSLELGDSALYFCASSPLLKGATYNEQFFGPGTRLTVL.

This clonotype has just a few counts. This chain joins TRBV4-1 and TRBJ1-1; D gene ambiguous. The CDR3 length is 15 residues. V was shortened by 0 bases and J by 0 bases, with 8 bases between the two germline ends. CDR1 and CDR2 from the germline V gene are MGHRA and YSYEKL. The CDR3 coding sequence is TGCGCCAGCAGCCAAGATCGGAGGGTGAACACTGAAGCTTTCTTT. This encodes CASSQDRRVNTEAFF.

This rearrangement joins TRBV12-3 or TRBV12-4 to TRBJ1-5; no clear D gene. V was cut by 5 bases and J by 2 bases, with 13 bases left in between. CDR3 size: 15 residues. CDR3 protein: CASSAGRFGNQPQHF. The CDR3 DNA reads TGTGCCAGCAGTGCTGGCCGGTTCGGCAATCAGCCCCAGCATTTT.

The chain is built from TRBV9 and TRBJ2-6; D not certain. Trimming shortened V by 4 bases and J by 0 bases, and 11 bases separated the two germline ends. CDR1 is SGDLS and CDR2 is YYNGEE in the germline V gene. The CDR3 is 16 residues long. CDR3 DNA: TGTGCCAGCAGCTCACGAACTACCTCTGGGGCCAACGTCCTGACTTTC. Protein sequence: CASSSRTTSGANVLTF.

The chain recombines TRBV29-1 with TRBJ1-1; D remains unclear. CDR1 is SQVTM, CDR2 ANQGSEA, per germline. The CDR3 loop spans 13 amino acids. V dropped 4 bases and J dropped 4 bases, with 13 bases sitting between them. CDR3 DNA: TGCAGCGTTGTCTCAGGCGCGGGCACTGAAGCTTTCTTT. Translating gives CSVVSGAGTEAFF.

This chain uses TRBV19 with TRBJ2-2, with 11 bases lining up with TRBD2. The CDR3 is made up of 16 amino acids. Germline V gene lookup returns CDR1 LNHDA and CDR2 SQIVND (reference sequence). The trim removed 10 bases at V and 5 bases at J, leaving 12 bases unmatched. CDR3 DNA: TGTGCCACCGCCCCCACTAGCGGGGGAAGGACCGGGGAGCTGTTTTTT. Encoded protein: CATAPTSGGRTGELFF.

This clonotype was picked up a small number of times. This chain uses TRBV6-1 with TRBJ2-5; 9 bases align to TRBD2. The CDR3 contains 16 residues. The V gene end was trimmed by 5 bases and the J gene end by 10 bases; junction bases not matched to a gene: 17. Per germline, CDR1 MNHNS and CDR2 SASEGT. The CDR3 nucleotides read TGTGCCAGCAGTACCTCCCCTAGCGGGGCGGAACGGGACCAGTACTTC. Its translation is CASSTSPSGAERDQYF.

This clonotype showed up just a few times. The chain couples TRBV12-3 or TRBV12-4 to TRBJ1-2; 9 nucleotides match TRBD1. This CDR3 comprises 14 residues. V lost 5 bases to trimming and J lost 6 bases; unmatched junction nucleotides: 7. CDR3 in amino acids: CASSDRWTGDGYTF. CDR3 DNA: TGTGCCAGCAGTGACCGGTGGACAGGGGATGGCTACACCTTC.

This chain uses TRBV3-1 with TRBJ2-5; perhaps D is TRBD1 or TRBD2 (6 bases each). The V gene's germline CDR1 is LGHDT and CDR2 YNNKEL (reference sequence). This CDR3 comprises 16 residues. Trimming removed 2 bases from V and 2 bases from J, with 15 bases in between. The CDR3 DNA follows: TGTGCCAGCAGCCAAACCCCTAAAGGGGGGCAAGAGACCCAGTACTTC. It specifies CASSQTPKGGQETQYF.

This chain links TRBV7-9 with TRBJ2-4, with TRBD1 matching 7 bases. Germline V gives CDR1 SEHNR, CDR2 FQNEAQ (reference sequence). The CDR3 totals 14 residues. V was pared by 5 bases and J by 6 bases, with 7 bases of the junction left unmatched. In DNA, the CDR3 is TGTGCCAGCAGCACCTACAGGGGCGGAAACATTCAGTACTTC. It encodes CASSTYRGGNIQYF.

For the CDR3, the DNA is TGTGCCAGCAGTCCCCTCGGGGGAGAGCAGTACGTC. Translated: CASSPLGGEQYV. The chain has TRBV28 and TRBJ2-7, with D perhaps matching TRBD2 (6 bases). Trimming removed 5 bases from V and 7 bases from J, with 12 bases in between. This CDR3 contains 12 residues. Germline values: CDR1 MDHEN, CDR2 SYDVKM.